This T cell receptor (beta chain) derives from a study of blood T cells in healthy people across ages. Trimming removed 7 bases at V and 0 bases at J, with 13 bases between. The CDR3 extends over 14 amino acids. Germline CDR1 is MNHNS and CDR2 is SASEGT. Then a second PCR, running about 6 to 12 cycles, was carried out with a sample-barcoded 5' primer and a J-beta primer mix. In TCRdb, the 5' RACE reads were re-called with MiXCR into one record per CDR3 protein. The table records over 1,200,000 distinct CDR3 sequences, roughly 59% of them present only once. The sequence was collected from a young man in good health. Sample: blood. V is TRBV6-1 and J is TRBJ2-7, with TRBD1 as a possible D gene (6 bases). For the CDR3, the DNA is TGTGCCAGCACCTACACAGGGAGCTCCTACGAGCAGTACTTC. Amino acids: CASTYTGSSYEQYF.